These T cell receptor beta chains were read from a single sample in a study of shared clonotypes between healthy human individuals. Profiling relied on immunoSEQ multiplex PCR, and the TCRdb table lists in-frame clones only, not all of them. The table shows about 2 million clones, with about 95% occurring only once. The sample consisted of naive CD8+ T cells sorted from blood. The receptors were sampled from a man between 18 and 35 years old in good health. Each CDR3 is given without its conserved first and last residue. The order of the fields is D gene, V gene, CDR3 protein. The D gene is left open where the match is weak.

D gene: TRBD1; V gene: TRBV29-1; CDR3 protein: SVVRAGTGYYEQY
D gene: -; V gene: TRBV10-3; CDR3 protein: AISESTGTNYGYT
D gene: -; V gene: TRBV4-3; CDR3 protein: ASSQDTGMEDTQY
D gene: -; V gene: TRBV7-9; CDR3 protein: ASSWDEHFNYGYT
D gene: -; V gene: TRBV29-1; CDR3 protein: SVHGGANTYNEQF
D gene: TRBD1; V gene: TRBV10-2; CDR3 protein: ATRTGQETQY
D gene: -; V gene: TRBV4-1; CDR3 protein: ASSQGSEAF
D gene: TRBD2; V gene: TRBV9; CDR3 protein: ASNSGGAYEQY
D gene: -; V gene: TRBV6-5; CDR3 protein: ASSYSGSSYNSPLH
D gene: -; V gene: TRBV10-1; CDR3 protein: ATTDMTDELDGYT
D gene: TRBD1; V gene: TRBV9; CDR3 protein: ASSATGTGGDYGYT
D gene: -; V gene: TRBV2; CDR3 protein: ASSEGRAHEQY
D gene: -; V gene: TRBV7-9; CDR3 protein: ASSSTRTYEQY
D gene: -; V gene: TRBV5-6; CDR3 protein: ASTYYNEQF
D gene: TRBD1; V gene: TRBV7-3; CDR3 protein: ASSRGQGGKGTQY
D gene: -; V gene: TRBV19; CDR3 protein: ASSIWDGNTEAF
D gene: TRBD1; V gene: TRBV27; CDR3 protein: ASSWGGTGRETQY
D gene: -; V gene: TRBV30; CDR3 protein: AWSLQGLGNSPLH
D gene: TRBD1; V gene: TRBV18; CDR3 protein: ASSPGGDSGNIQY
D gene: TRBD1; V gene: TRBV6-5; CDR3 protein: ASSSGTGINQPQH
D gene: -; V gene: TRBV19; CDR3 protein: ATSGLGETQY
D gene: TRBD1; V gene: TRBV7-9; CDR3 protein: ASSLGQGARSTEAF
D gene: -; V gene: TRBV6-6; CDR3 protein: ASTHAGIDEQY
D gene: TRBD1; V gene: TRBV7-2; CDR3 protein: ASSPTGGGYGYT
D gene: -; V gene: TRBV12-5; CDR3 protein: ASGLSASGETQY
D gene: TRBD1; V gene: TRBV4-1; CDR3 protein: ASSQVHRQGHYGYT